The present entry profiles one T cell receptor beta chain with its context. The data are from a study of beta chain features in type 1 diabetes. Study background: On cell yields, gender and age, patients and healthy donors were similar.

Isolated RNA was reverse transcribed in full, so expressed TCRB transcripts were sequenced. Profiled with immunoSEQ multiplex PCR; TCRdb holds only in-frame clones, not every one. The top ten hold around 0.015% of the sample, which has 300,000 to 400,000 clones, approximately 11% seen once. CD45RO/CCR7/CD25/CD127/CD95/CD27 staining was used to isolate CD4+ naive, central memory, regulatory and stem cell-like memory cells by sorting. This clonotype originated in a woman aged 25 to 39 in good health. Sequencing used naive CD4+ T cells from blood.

The CDR3, as DNA: TGTGCCAGCTCGCCATCGTCAGCGGGAACGAACACCGGGGAGCTGTTTTTT. This gives the protein CASSPSSAGTNTGELFF. The chain joins TRBV18 to TRBJ2-2, with TRBD2 identical over 7 bases. V was clipped by 6 bases and J by 0 bases; unmatched bases: 10. The CDR3 contains 17 residues. In germline, CDR1 is KGHSH, CDR2 LQKENI.